This T cell receptor beta chain is drawn from a study of blood T cell repertoires in COVID-19 (dated by TCRdb to 2019 to 2021). Study-level background: The collaborator samples originated in the United States, Italy and Spain and spanned the acute and convalescent phases of COVID-19. The prospective study material was composed of cDNA or gDNA derived from T cells, B-cell-depleted T cells, or PBMCs. Subjects who had been exposed to COVID-19, were actively infected with it, or had recovered from it provided the deeply sampled blood TCRbeta repertoires that made up the dataset. The repertoires were made available in a free public database intended to serve as a resource for research on the immune response to SARS-CoV-2. The samples were drawn from two sources: the first 160 participants of the ongoing ImmuneRACE study, and fewer than 1,500 subjects contributed by 6 global collaborators. Sample metadata almost always included a de-identified subject ID, COVID-19 status, age in years and sex. Where available, HLA class I and class II types were taken from metadata supplied by the sample provider and were not determined by assay-based typing.

Concerning this clone itself: Its antigen specificity is not known. Base quality data are lacking; no much larger clone is found one base away.

CDR3 length: 13 amino acids, cysteine to phenylalanine. Only the CDR3 part of the read is kept: 39 bases, read in frame from the first base. The germline V gene (reference sequence) yields LGHDT for CDR1 and YNNKEL for CDR2. V lost 0 bases and J lost 3 bases; the stretch between them is 5 bases long. TCRbeta CDR3 regions were amplified from genomic DNA using the immunoSEQ Assay, a bias-controlled multiplex PCR. Per the authors' processing: Nucleated cell counts per sample were estimated from amplification of reference gene primers within the assay. To quantify the absolute abundance of each unique TCRbeta CDR3 rearrangement, sequence reads were collapsed and filtered. Productive Simpson clonality was computed per sample as the square root of Simpson's diversity index over productive rearrangements. TCRdb obtained this table from immuneACCESS and retained in-frame rearrangements with V and J assigned. These tables miss some clones; where compared with another copy, unresolved V genes account for less than half of the shortfall, and the remainder is unexplained. The V and J calls and clone size come from that table; D and trimming were worked out from the DNA. The sample yields around 110,000 clones; around four fifths were counted once. The top ten constitute about 8% of the sample.

Collaborating institutions collected whole blood in K2EDTA tubes following their own protocols. For TCRbeta analysis, collaborator samples were shipped as frozen whole blood, as isolated PBMCs, or as DNA extracted from either sample type. What the research found in general, with its limitations: The amount of clinical and demographic metadata varied by source and participant and was provided uncurated.

The sample was peripheral blood. The rearranged segments are TRBV3-1 (or the pseudogene TRBV3-2) and TRBJ1-2; the D gene assignment is ambiguous. The source of this sequence is a man in his 70s with active or convalescent COVID-19. The CDR3 reads CASSQDRHYGYTF. The DNA sequence follows: TGTGCCAGCAGCCAAGACAGGCACTATGGCTACACCTTC.